This TCR beta chain was recorded in a study of beta chain features in type 1 diabetes. Sequencing targeted expressed TCRB transcripts, as all isolated RNA had been reverse transcribed. Profiling relied on immunoSEQ multiplex PCR, and the TCRdb table lists in-frame clones only, not all of them. The top ten clones hold roughly 0.06% of a sample with a few hundred thousand clones, approximately 28% of them seen once. The sequencing sample was made of naive CD4+ T cells from blood. This clonotype was obtained from a man aged 18 to 30 in good health.

As DNA, the CDR3 is TGCAGCGTTAGGGGACAGGGAGGTTTTGGGGACGAGCAGTACTTC. This codes for CSVRGQGGFGDEQYF. This chain connects TRBV29-1 to TRBJ2-7; 9 nucleotides agree with TRBD1. The germline gives CDR1 SQVTM, CDR2 ANQGSEA. The CDR3 totals 15 residues. After removal of 5 bases from V and 5 bases from J, the junction contained 13 bases not matched to a gene.